This T cell receptor (beta chain) originates from a study of CD8 T cells in ankylosing spondylitis. The CDR3 consists of 15 residues. The germline V gene has CDR1 SGDLS and CDR2 YYNGEE. Trimming removed 3 bases from V and 5 bases from J; junction bases left unmatched: 9. Regarding the study as a whole: Seemingly distinctive of ankylosing spondylitis blood was a TCR beta motif formed by eight highly homologous variants. In ankylosing spondylitis patients, matched synovial fluid reportedly showed significant enrichment of disease-linked clones. A number of the motif variants had already been described in reactive arthritis synovial fluid and blood.

Molecular-barcoded quantitative 5'-RACE produced these TCR beta libraries. TCRdb re-called the 5' RACE reads with MiXCR, one entry per CDR3 protein. In the table there are about 39,000 distinct CDR3 sequences, 2.5% to 3.5% of which are singletons. This clonotype was detected ten times or more. Its antigen is undetermined. This sequence joins TRBV9 and TRBJ2-5, with 8 bases aligning to TRBD2. The sequencing sample was made of blood, either unsorted or a sorted T cell fraction (not recorded which). The source of this sequence is a male donor with ankylosing spondylitis or in good health (not recorded which). For the CDR3, the DNA is TGTGCCAGCAGCGCGCGTAGCGGGGAAGCGGAGACCCAGTACTTC. It encodes CASSARSGEAETQYF.